This T cell receptor beta chain was captured in a study of OX40 agonist ivuxolimab in advanced cancers. About the full investigation: The costimulatory receptor OX40 (CD134) was targeted by ivuxolimab, a fully human IgG2 agonistic monoclonal antibody. Intravenous ivuxolimab was administered to patients every 2 weeks at six dose levels: 0.01, 0.1, 0.3, 1.5, 3 and 10 mg/kg. Among the 52 dose-escalation patients, about 20 had hepatocellular carcinoma, approximately 15 melanoma, 9 renal cell carcinoma and 9 head and neck cancer. A male proportion of 70% to 90% and a mean age of around 60 years, ranging from 23 to 79, were recorded for the dose-escalation cohort. Patients were allowed to have had prior anti-PD-1, anti-PD-L1 or anti-CTLA-4 therapy, and more than 35% of the dose-escalation patients had been treated with checkpoint inhibitors. Partial responses occurred in three dose-escalation patients, of whom one had hepatocellular carcinoma and two had cutaneous melanoma. The point of sequencing TCRbeta in the periphery was to test whether ivuxolimab changed TCR sequence diversity and drove clonal T-cell expansion. The paper describes the monotherapy dose-escalation part (N ≈ 49 patients) of the phase I trial of ivuxolimab.

Genomic DNA was isolated from the sorted cells so that the TCRbeta CDR3 region could be sequenced. TCRbeta CDR3 regions were sequenced using the immunoSEQ Assay. Entries here come from immuneACCESS through TCRdb and include only in-frame sequences with V and J called. Some clones fail to appear in such tables; in the studies checked, an unresolved V gene covers under half of the shortfall, and the cause of the remainder is unknown. The sample has roughly 56,000 clones on record, approximately 84% of them singletons. Clones ranked in the top ten supply 4.7% of the sample. Study-wide findings and limitations: Low levels of normalized T-cell clonal expansion were also seen in some patients who did not respond. Antigen specificity was not determined for the clonally expanded peripheral T cells. On average, CD8+ T cells showed more expanded clones than CD4+ T cells after ivuxolimab. At doses of 0.1 to 3.0 mg/kg, clonal expansion of both CD4+ and CD8+ T cells in blood was seen between baseline and week 6. In the 0.1-3.0 mg/kg groups, partial responders had among the lowest normalized peripheral clonal expansion, particularly in CD8+ T cells.

Inclusive of the bounding cysteine and phenylalanine, the CDR3 is 12 residues long. Left in the record is the CDR3 DNA by itself, 36 bases read in frame from the first base. The germline V gene provides CDR1 SGHDT and CDR2 YYEEEE. V was cut back by 4 bases and J by 8 bases, leaving a gap of 12 bases between them. Patients with a history of autoimmune disease or receiving systemic immunosuppression were excluded from the trial. In every dose cohort, peripheral blood was drawn for TCR sequencing at baseline, cycle 4 day 1, and cycle 7 day 1. Samples came from an open-label, multicenter, first-in-human phase I dose-escalation trial of ivuxolimab. Adults with locally advanced or metastatic melanoma, renal cell, hepatocellular, or head and neck squamous cell carcinoma were enrolled in the trial. Before TCR sequencing, CD4+ T cells and CD8+ T cells were sorted from peripheral blood as separate populations.

This clone was seen only once. The clone's antigen remains unknown. No base quality information exists; no much larger clone differs at one position. The sample here was CD4+ or CD8+ T cells sorted from blood, taken in a trial of the OX40 agonist ivuxolimab. The chain joins TRBV5-6 to TRBJ1-1; the D segment cannot be called with confidence. The TCR comes from an adult with an advanced solid tumor such as melanoma, head and neck, liver or kidney cancer. The DNA reads as follows: TGTGCCAGCAGCCTCTCCGACGGGGAAGCTTTCTTT. Its protein reads: CASSLSDGEAFF.